Shown below are 2 T cell receptor beta chains from a single sample sequenced in a study of cytomegalovirus exposure and HLA in healthy donors. PCR used 60 Vbeta primers and 13 Jbeta primers. Generated by immunoSEQ multiplex PCR, the TCRdb table keeps only in-frame clones and is missing some. The ten most abundant clones cover approximately 1% of a sample with 140,000 or so clones. Sequenced input: PBMCs. These receptors came from a male donor in good health and CMV-seronegative.

The chain carries TRBV6-1 and TRBJ1-1, with D possibly TRBD1 on 5 matching bases. V was shortened by 4 bases and J by 1 base, with 10 bases between the two germline ends. This CDR3 is 14 amino acids long. Germline-derived CDR1 and CDR2 are MNHNS and SASEGT. CDR3 bases: TGTGCCAGCAGTGGAAAAACAGGGAACACTGAAGCTTTCTTT. This sequence encodes CASSGKTGNTEAFF.

The V and J genes are TRBV5-4 and TRBJ2-6; weak D call: TRBD1 (6 bases). V was cut by 4 bases and J by 2 bases, with 16 bases left in between. The germline V gene has CDR1 SGHNT and CDR2 YYREEE (reference sequence). The CDR3 consists of 17 residues. In DNA, the CDR3 is TGTGCCAGCAGCATAACCAGCAACAGGGCTGGGGCCAACGTCCTGACTTTC. This codes for CASSITSNRAGANVLTF.